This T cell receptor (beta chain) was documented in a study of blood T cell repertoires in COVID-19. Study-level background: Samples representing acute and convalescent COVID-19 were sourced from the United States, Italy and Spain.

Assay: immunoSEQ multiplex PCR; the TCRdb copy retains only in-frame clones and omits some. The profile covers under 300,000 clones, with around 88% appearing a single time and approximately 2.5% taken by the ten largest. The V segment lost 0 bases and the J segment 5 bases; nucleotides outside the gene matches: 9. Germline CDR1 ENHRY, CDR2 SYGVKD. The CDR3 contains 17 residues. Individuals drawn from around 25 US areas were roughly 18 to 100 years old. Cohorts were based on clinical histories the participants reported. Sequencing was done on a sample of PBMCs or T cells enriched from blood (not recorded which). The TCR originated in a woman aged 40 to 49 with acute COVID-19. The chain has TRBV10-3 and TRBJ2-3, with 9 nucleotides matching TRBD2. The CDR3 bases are TGTGCCATCAGTGAGTCAGCCGCGGGGGGGTCCCAAGATACGCAGTATTTT. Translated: CAISESAAGGSQDTQYF.